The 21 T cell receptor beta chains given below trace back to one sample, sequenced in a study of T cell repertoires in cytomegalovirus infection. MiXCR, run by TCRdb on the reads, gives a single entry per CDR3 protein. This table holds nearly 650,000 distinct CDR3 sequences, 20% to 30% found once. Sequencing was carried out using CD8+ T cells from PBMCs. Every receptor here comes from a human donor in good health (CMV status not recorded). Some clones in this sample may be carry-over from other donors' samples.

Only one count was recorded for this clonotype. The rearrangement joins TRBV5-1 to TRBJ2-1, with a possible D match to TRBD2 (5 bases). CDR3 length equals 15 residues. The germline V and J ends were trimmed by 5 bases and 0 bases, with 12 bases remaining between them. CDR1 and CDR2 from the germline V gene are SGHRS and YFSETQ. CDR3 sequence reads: CASRTGLLSYNEQFF. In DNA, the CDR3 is TGCGCCAGCAGGACTGGACTTCTCTCCTACAATGAGCAGTTCTTC. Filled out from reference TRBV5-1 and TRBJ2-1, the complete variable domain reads KAGVTQTPRYLIKTRGQQVTLSCSPISGHRSVSWYQQTPGQGLQFLFEYFSETQRNKGNFPGRFSGRQFSNSRSEMNVSTLELGDSALYLCASRTGLLSYNEQFFGPGTRLTVL.

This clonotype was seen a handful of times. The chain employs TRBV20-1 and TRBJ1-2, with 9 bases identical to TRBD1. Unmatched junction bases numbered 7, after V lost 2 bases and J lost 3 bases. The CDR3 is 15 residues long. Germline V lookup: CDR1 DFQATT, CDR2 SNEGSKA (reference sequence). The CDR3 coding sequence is TGCAGTGCTAGATTGCGGGACAGGGCAGACTATGGCTACACCTTC. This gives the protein CSARLRDRADYGYTF.

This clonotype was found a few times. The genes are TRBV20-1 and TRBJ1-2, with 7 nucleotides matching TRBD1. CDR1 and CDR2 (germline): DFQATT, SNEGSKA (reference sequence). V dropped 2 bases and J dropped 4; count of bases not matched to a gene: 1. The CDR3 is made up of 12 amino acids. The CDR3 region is CSARHRGYGYTF. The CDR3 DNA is TGCAGTGCTAGACACAGGGGCTATGGCTACACCTTC.

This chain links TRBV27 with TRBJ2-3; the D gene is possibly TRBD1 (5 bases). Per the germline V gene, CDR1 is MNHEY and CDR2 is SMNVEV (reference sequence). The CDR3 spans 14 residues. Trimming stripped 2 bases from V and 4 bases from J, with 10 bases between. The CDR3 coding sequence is TGTGCCAGCAGTTTAGGGGCACCACCAGATACGCAGTATTTT. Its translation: CASSLGAPPDTQYF.

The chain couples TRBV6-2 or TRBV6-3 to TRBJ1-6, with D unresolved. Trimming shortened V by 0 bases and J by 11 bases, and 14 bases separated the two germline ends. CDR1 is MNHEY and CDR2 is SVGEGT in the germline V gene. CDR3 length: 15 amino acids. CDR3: CASSYSTLFDPPLHF. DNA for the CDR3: TGTGCCAGCAGTTACTCGACTCTCTTTGATCCACCCCTCCACTTT.

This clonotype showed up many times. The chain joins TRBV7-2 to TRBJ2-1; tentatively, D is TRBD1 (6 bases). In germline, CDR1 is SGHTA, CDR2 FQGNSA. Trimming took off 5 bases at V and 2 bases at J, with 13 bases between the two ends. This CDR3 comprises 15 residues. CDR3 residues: CASSLEGETYNEQFF. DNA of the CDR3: TGTGCCAGCAGCCTAGAGGGGGAAACCTACAATGAGCAGTTCTTC.

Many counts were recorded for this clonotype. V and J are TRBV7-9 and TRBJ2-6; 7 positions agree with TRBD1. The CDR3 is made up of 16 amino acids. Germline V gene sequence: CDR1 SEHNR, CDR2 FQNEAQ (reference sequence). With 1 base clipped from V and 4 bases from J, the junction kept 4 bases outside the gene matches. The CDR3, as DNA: TGTGCCAGCAGCTTAGAGGGGGCTCACGGGGCCAACGTCCTGACTTTC. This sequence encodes CASSLEGAHGANVLTF.

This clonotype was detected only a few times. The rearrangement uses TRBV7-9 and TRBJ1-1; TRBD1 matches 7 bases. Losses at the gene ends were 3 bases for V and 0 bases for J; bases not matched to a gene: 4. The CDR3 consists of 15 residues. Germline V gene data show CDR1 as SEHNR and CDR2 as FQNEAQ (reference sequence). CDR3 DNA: TGTGCCAGCAGCTTTCCGGGACAGTTGAACACTGAAGCTTTCTTT. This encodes CASSFPGQLNTEAFF.

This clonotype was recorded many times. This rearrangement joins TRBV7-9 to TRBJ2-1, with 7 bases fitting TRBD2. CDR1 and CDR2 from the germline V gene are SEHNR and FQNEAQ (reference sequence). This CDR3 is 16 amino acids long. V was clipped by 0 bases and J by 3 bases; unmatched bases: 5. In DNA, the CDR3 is TGTGCCAGCAGCTTAGCTCCTAGCGGTGACTACAATGAGCAGTTCTTC. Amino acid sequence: CASSLAPSGDYNEQFF.

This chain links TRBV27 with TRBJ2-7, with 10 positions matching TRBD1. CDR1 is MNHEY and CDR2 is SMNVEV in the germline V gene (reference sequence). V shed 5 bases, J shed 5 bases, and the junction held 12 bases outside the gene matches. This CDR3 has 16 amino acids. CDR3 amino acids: CASSPSYRDRGHEQYF. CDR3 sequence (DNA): TGTGCCAGCAGTCCCTCCTACCGGGACAGGGGACACGAGCAGTACTTC.

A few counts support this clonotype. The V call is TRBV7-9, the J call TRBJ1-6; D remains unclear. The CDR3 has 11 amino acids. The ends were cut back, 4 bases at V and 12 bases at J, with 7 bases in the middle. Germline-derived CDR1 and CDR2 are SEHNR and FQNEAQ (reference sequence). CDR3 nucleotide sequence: TGTGCCAGCAGCTCGGAAGGACCCCTCCACTTT. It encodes CASSSEGPLHF.

The CDR3 DNA reads TGTGCCAGCAGTGAAGCGGGGTTTGGGGGGGGGAATCCTTACGAGCAGTACTTC. Translation gives CASSEAGFGGGNPYEQYF. The chain links TRBV2 to TRBJ2-7; 7 nucleotides agree with TRBD2. Germline V gene lookup returns CDR1 SNHLY and CDR2 FYNNEI. This CDR3 spans 18 amino acids. V shed 0 bases and J 4 bases; nucleotides not matched to a gene: 15.

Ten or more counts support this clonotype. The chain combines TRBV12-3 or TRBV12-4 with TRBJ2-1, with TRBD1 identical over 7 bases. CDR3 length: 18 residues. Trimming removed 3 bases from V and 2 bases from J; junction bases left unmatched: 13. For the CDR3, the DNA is TGTGCCAGCAGTTTTTCACCCGGACAGGTTGGCCCCTACAATGAGCAGTTCTTC. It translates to CASSFSPGQVGPYNEQFF.

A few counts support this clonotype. The CDR3 DNA is TGTGCCAGCAGAGAGTACTACGAGCAGTACGTC. Encoded protein: CASREYYEQYV. The chain joins TRBV28 to TRBJ2-7; no firm D call. V gave up 6 bases and J gave up 3 bases, with 6 bases separating them. CDR1 and CDR2 (germline): MDHEN, SYDVKM. The CDR3 is 11 amino acids.

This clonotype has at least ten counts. The CDR3 DNA sequence: TGTGCCAGCAGCTCCGGGACCTTAAACATTCAGTACTTC. Protein: CASSSGTLNIQYF. The V call is TRBV7-6, the J call TRBJ2-4; possibly TRBD1 or TRBD2 for D (5 bases each). Germline CDR1 reads SGHVS; CDR2 reads FNYEAQ. V was shortened by 4 bases and J by 6 bases, with 10 bases between the two germline ends. CDR3 length: 13 residues.

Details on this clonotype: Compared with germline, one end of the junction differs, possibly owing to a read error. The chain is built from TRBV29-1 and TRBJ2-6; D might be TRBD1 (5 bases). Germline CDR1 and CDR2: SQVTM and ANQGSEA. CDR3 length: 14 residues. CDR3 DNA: TGCAGCGTTACCGACAGCTCTGGGACCAACGTCCTGACTTTC. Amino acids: CSVTDSSGTNVLTF.

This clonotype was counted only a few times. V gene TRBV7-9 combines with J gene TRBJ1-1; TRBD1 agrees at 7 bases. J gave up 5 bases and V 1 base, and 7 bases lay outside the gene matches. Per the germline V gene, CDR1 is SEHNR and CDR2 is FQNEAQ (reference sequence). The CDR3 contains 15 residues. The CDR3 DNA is TGTGCCAGCAGCTTAGTGTCAGGGGGAGGGACTGAAGCTTTCTTT. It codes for CASSLVSGGGTEAFF. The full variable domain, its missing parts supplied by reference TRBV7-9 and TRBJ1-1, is DTGVSQNPRHKITKRGQNVTFRCDPISEHNRLYWYRQTLGQGPEFLTYFQNEAQLEKSRLLSDRFSAERPKGSFSTLEIQRTEQGDSAMYLCASSLVSGGGTEAFFGQGTRLTVV.

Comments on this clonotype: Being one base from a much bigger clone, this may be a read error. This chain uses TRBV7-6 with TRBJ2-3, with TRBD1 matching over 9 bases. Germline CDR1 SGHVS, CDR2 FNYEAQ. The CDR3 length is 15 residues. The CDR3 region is CVSSTGQGMTDTQYF. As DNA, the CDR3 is TGTGTCAGCAGCACTGGACAGGGGATGACAGATACGCAGTATTTT.

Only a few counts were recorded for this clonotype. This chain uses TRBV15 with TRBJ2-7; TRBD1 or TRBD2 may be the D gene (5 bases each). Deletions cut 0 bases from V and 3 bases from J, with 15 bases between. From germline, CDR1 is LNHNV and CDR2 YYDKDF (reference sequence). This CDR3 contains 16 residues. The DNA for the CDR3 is TGTGCCACCAGCAGAGATTTGGGAGACAGCCGCTACGAGCAGTACTTC. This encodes CATSRDLGDSRYEQYF.

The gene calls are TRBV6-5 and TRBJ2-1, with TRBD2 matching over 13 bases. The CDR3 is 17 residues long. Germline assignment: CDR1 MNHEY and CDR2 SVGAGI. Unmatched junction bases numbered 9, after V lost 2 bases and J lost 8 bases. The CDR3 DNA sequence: TGTGCCAGCAGTTACCCGACTAGCGGGGGGTCGGGGGATGAGCAGTTCTTC. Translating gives CASSYPTSGGSGDEQFF.

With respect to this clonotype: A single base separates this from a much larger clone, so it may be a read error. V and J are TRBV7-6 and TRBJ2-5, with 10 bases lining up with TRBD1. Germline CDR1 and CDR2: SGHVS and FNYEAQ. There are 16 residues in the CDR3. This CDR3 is CVSRPAPGTGEETQYF. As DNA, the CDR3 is TGTGTCAGCAGACCGGCCCCCGGGACAGGGGAAGAGACCCAGTACTTC.